The 2 T cell receptor beta chains given below trace back to one sample, sequenced in a study of beta chain features in type 1 diabetes. Study-wide results and limits: In every one of the four CD4+ subsets, TCRB CDR3s were moderately but significantly shorter in Type 1 diabetes patients.

All of the isolated RNA was reverse transcribed, so expressed TCRB transcripts were sequenced. Repertoires were generated with immunoSEQ multiplex PCR, while TCRdb's copy carries only in-frame clones and drops some. The data contain about 120,000 clones, around 17% of them seen just once; the ten biggest clones take up approximately 2.3%. For these receptors, no antigen is known. The source material was central memory CD4+ T cells from blood. These receptors all come from a man aged 30-40 years with type 1 diabetes.

This clone was seen only a few times. This rearrangement joins TRBV25-1 to TRBJ2-2; D gene unclear. The V end was cut by 10 bases, the J end by 1 base, with 13 bases between. From germline, CDR1 is MGHDK and CDR2 SYGVNS. There are 14 residues in the CDR3. CDR3 protein: CATTSAVNTGELFF. DNA for the CDR3: TGTGCCACCACCTCGGCCGTGAACACCGGGGAGCTGTTTTTT.

The chain combines TRBV19 with TRBJ2-5; D might be TRBD2 (6 bases). Germline CDR1 reads LNHDA; CDR2 reads SQIVND (reference sequence). Trimming removed 5 bases at V and 3 bases at J, with 10 bases between. This CDR3 spans 13 amino acids. CDR3 sequence reads: CASSGLWEETQYF. The CDR3 region has the DNA TGTGCCAGTAGTGGACTATGGGAAGAGACCCAGTACTTC.